Presented here are 10 T cell receptor beta chains from one specimen sequenced in a study of beta chain features in type 1 diabetes. For these receptors, no antigen is known. Expressed TCRB transcripts were sequenced after all isolated RNA was converted to cDNA. The data were produced by immunoSEQ multiplex PCR, yet TCRdb's version contains in-frame clones alone and is incomplete. The sample shows 25,000 to 30,000 clones, about 61% of them seen only once. The study's findings and limits: Across all four CD4+ subsets, people with type 1 diabetes showed modestly shorter TCRB CDR3s.

Source material: Tregs from blood. Source of these receptors: a woman aged 25 to 45 with type 1 diabetes.

This clone has a handful of counts. Other DNA sequences in the same sample also yield this CDR3. The chain has TRBV6-5 and TRBJ2-1; 9 nucleotides match TRBD2. The CDR3 is made up of 15 amino acids. Germline loops: CDR1 MNHEY, CDR2 SVGAGI. J gave up 0 bases and V 3 bases, and 0 bases lay outside the gene matches. The CDR3 sequence: CASSYSGSSYNEQFF. DNA of the CDR3: TGTGCCAGCAGTTATAGCGGGAGCTCCTACAATGAGCAGTTCTTC.

The chain has TRBV2 and TRBJ1-1; no clear D. The germline V gene has CDR1 SNHLY and CDR2 FYNNEI. CDR3 length equals 11 residues. The V and J ends lost 3 bases and 7 bases respectively, with 6 bases between them. The CDR3 is CASSDTVEAFF. The CDR3 coding sequence is TGTGCCAGCAGTGACACTGTTGAAGCTTTCTTT.

The genes are TRBV27 and TRBJ2-1; 8 bases match TRBD2. The CDR3 consists of 17 residues. Germline V lookup: CDR1 MNHEY, CDR2 SMNVEV (reference sequence). Losses at the gene ends were 5 bases for V and 0 bases for J; bases not matched to a gene: 9. The CDR3 DNA is TGTGCCAGCAGTCCCGATGGCGGGAGGAGCTCCTACAATGAGCAGTTCTTC. Encoded protein: CASSPDGGRSSYNEQFF.

The chain has TRBV4-1 and TRBJ2-1; D might be TRBD2 (5 bases). The ends were cut back, 6 bases at V and 0 bases at J, with 18 bases in the middle. The germline CDR1 and CDR2 sequences are MGHRA and YSYEKL. The CDR3 contains 17 residues. The CDR3 DNA reads as TGCGCCAGCAGTCCATTCCATCTAGGGAGCTCCTACAATGAGCAGTTCTTC. Its protein is CASSPFHLGSSYNEQFF.

This chain links TRBV5-4 with TRBJ2-1; 8 bases align to TRBD2. Trimming cost V 4 bases and J 13 bases; bases outside gene matches: 22. Per germline, CDR1 SGHNT and CDR2 YYREEE (reference sequence). This CDR3 is built from 17 residues. CDR3 in DNA: TGTGCCAGCAGCGCCCACTCCGCACTAGCGGCCCCTAATCGACAGTTCTTC. Translated: CASSAHSALAAPNRQFF.

The J gene is TRBJ1-4, the V gene TRBV19; D gene unclear. CDR1 LNHDA and CDR2 SQIVND come from the germline V gene (reference sequence). CDR3 length: 16 amino acids. V was pared by 7 bases and J by 2 bases, with 17 bases between. The CDR3 DNA reads TGTGCCAGTACCCGGAGGGTGCGAGCGACTAATGAAAAACTGTTTTTT. Translating it yields CASTRRVRATNEKLFF.

The V call is TRBV10-2, the J call TRBJ1-5; D call uncertain. The CDR3 spans 16 residues. V was cut by 2 bases and J by 3 bases, with 14 bases left in between. Germline V CDR1 and CDR2: WSHSY, SAAADI. The CDR3 reads CASSERFNSFNQPQHF. The CDR3 region has the DNA TGCGCCAGCAGTGAGCGTTTTAATTCTTTCAATCAGCCCCAGCATTTT.

A few counts support this clone. The J gene is TRBJ2-5, the V gene TRBV6-6, with 7 bases lining up with TRBD1. The CDR3 consists of 11 residues. Germline CDR1 and CDR2: MNHNY and SVGAGI (reference sequence). The trim removed 5 bases at V and 10 bases at J, leaving 4 bases unmatched. CDR3 coding DNA: TGTGCCAGCAGTCAGTCAGGGGGCCAGTACTTC. Amino acids: CASSQSGGQYF.

In nucleotides, the CDR3 is TGTGCCAGCAGCTTAGGAGCTGACGTAGCGAATGAGCAGTTCTTC. Translation: CASSLGADVANEQFF. The chain links TRBV7-6 to TRBJ2-1; tentative D call: TRBD2 (5 bases). Germline values: CDR1 SGHVS, CDR2 FNYEAQ. This CDR3 contains 15 residues. V was trimmed by 1 base and J by 7 bases, leaving 14 bases between them.

This clone was observed once. The DNA for the CDR3 is TGCAGCGTTGGCAGACACACAACCTATGGCTACACCTTC. Translation gives CSVGRHTTYGYTF. The gene calls are TRBV29-1 and TRBJ1-2; no clear D. This CDR3 region has 13 residues. CDR1 and CDR2 (germline): SQVTM, ANQGSEA. V was pared by 4 bases and J by 4 bases, with 13 bases between.